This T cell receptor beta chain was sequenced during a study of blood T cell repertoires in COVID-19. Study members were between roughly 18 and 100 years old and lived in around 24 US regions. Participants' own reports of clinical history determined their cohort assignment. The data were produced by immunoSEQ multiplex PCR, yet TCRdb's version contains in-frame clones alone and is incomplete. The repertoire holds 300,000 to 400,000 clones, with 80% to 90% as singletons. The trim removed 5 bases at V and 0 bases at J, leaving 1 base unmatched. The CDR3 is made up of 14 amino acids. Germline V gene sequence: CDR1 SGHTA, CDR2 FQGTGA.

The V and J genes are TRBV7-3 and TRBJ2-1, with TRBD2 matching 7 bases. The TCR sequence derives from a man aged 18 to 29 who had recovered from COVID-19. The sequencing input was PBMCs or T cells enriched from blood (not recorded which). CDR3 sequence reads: CASSRGGSYNEQFF. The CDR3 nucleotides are TGTGCCAGCAGCCGCGGGGGCTCCTACAATGAGCAGTTCTTC.